This TCR beta chain was sequenced during a study of T cell changes during pregnancy in multiple sclerosis. The V gene's germline CDR1 is SGHTS and CDR2 YDEGEE. The CDR3 covers 15 residues. V lost 2 bases and J 5 bases, leaving 13 bases between the germline ends. Clones were sequenced by immunoSEQ multiplex PCR, and TCRdb holds only the in-frame ones, with some missing. Of around 51,000 clones in the sample, 93% are singletons; the top ten hold around 1.9%. J is TRBJ2-2 and V is TRBV5-8; possibly TRBD1 for D (5 bases). Sequencing was performed on peripheral blood, taken in the second trimester of pregnancy. The receptor was isolated from a female donor with multiple sclerosis, enrolled in a pregnancy study. The CDR3 here is CASSFGAWVTGELFF. CDR3 nucleotide sequence: TGTGCCAGCAGCTTTGGGGCGTGGGTGACCGGGGAGCTGTTTTTT.